These 14 T cell receptor beta chains came from one sample sequenced in a study of T cells in Graves' hyperthyroidism and ophthalmopathy. RNA transcripts gave rise to amplified TCR beta CDR3 regions. TCR CDR3 regions were first amplified by RT-PCR with HTBI primers. TCRdb independently ran MiXCR on the multiplex PCR reads; one entry per CDR3 protein. The data hold about 420,000 distinct CDR3 sequences, with 15% to 17% observed a single time. The material sequenced was blood. The receptors were gathered from a woman under 30 with Graves' hyperthyroidism.

This chain connects TRBV6-1 to TRBJ1-2, with unresolved D. The CDR3 consists of 17 residues. V lost 6 bases and J lost 5, with 25 bases in between. The V gene's germline CDR1 is MNHNS and CDR2 SASEGT. The CDR3 region has the DNA TGTGCCAGCAGAATCCCTCGGACGGGCTCTTTTTTTTATGGCTACACCTTC. This encodes CASRIPRTGSFFYGYTF.

A few counts support this clonotype. This sequence joins TRBV28 and TRBJ2-2, with 9 bases fitting TRBD2. Germline V gene lookup returns CDR1 MDHEN and CDR2 SYDVKM. CDR3 length: 16 residues. V lost 7 bases, J lost 5 bases, and 11 bases stayed unmatched. In DNA, the CDR3 is TGTGCCAGCACCCCGACTAGCGGACGGGAAACCGGGGAGCTGTTTTTT. Protein sequence: CASTPTSGRETGELFF.

This clonotype was seen repeatedly, ten times or more. The chain joins TRBV7-9 to TRBJ2-1, with 9 bases fitting TRBD1. V was pared by 11 bases and J by 10 bases, with 9 bases of the junction left unmatched. The V gene's germline CDR1 is SEHNR and CDR2 FQNEAQ (reference sequence). CDR3 length equals 12 residues. CDR3 nucleotides: TGTGCCGGTGCTACAGGGGGCAGGGAGCAGTTCTTC. Translating it yields CAGATGGREQFF.

This clonotype was seen at least ten times. This chain links TRBV6-1 with TRBJ2-7; maybe TRBD1 (6 bases). The ends were cut back, 6 bases at V and 3 bases at J, with 24 bases in the middle. The germline V gene encodes CDR1 MNHNS and CDR2 SASEGT. This CDR3 spans 17 amino acids. In nucleotides, the CDR3 is TGTGCCAGCAGACACAGCCTCTTTGGGGGCGGAAACTACGAGCAGTACTTC. This translates into CASRHSLFGGGNYEQYF.

This clonotype was seen a few times. The genes are TRBV5-1 and TRBJ1-4; 9 bases are a match to TRBD1. Germline assignment: CDR1 SGHRS and CDR2 YFSETQ. CDR3 length: 14 amino acids. V was clipped by 7 bases and J by 8 bases; unmatched bases: 9. The CDR3 loop reads CASCQGTGSEKLFF. The CDR3 bases are TGCGCCAGCTGTCAAGGGACAGGGAGCGAAAAACTGTTTTTT.

This clonotype was counted only a few times. The gene calls are TRBV20-1 and TRBJ1-1, with D unresolved. Germline V gene sequence: CDR1 DFQATT, CDR2 SNEGSKA (reference sequence). The V end was cut by 0 bases, the J end by 2 bases, with 10 bases between. The CDR3 length is 14 residues. CDR3 loop: CSARDLEGNTEAFF. CDR3 DNA sequence: TGCAGTGCTAGAGATCTTGAGGGAAACACTGAAGCTTTCTTT.

This clonotype has at least ten counts. The chain employs TRBV27 and TRBJ1-2, with 7 bases matching TRBD1. The CDR3 sequence is 15 residues long. From germline, CDR1 is MNHEY and CDR2 SMNVEV (reference sequence). V lost 4 bases and J lost 4; bases outside the gene matches: 9. Here the CDR3 reads CASSSTGASGYGYTF. The CDR3 DNA follows: TGTGCCAGCAGTTCAACAGGGGCTTCTGGCTATGGCTACACCTTC.

This clonotype has at least ten counts. The chain is built from TRBV10-3 and TRBJ1-1, with D unclear. From germline, CDR1 is ENHRY and CDR2 SYGVKD. CDR3 length: 16 amino acids. Trimming cost V 0 bases and J 1 base, with 12 bases left between them. CDR3 sequence: CAISESNVRSNTEAFF. DNA of the CDR3: TGTGCCATCAGTGAGTCGAATGTACGGTCGAACACTGAAGCTTTCTTT.

This clonotype was picked up many times. The V gene is TRBV28, the J gene TRBJ1-3; 7 bases are shared with TRBD1. The CDR3 spans 15 residues. In germline, CDR1 is MDHEN, CDR2 SYDVKM. J was trimmed by 0 bases and V by 8 bases; bases with no gene match: 7. The CDR3 DNA follows: TGTGCCAGCTTATCGGGACAGTACTCTGGAAACACCATATATTTT. Protein product: CASLSGQYSGNTIYF.

This clonotype was detected a few times. The CDR3 DNA sequence: TGTGCCAGCAGTTCCCTACGGCCCTCTGGAAACACCATATATTTT. It translates to CASSSLRPSGNTIYF. The chain carries TRBV6-1 and TRBJ1-3; D is unresolved. The CDR3 has 15 residues. Per germline, CDR1 MNHNS and CDR2 SASEGT. V gave up 5 bases and J gave up 0 bases, with 11 bases separating them.

Ten or more counts support this clonotype. The chain uses TRBV6-1 and TRBJ1-5; D call uncertain. This CDR3 spans 15 amino acids. Trimming removed 1 base from V and 4 bases from J, with 11 bases in between. The germline V gene encodes CDR1 MNHNS and CDR2 SASEGT. CDR3 in DNA: TGTGCCAGCAGTGAAGTCGGCAGGAAAAATCAGCCCCAGCATTTT. The encoded protein is CASSEVGRKNQPQHF.

This rearrangement joins TRBV10-2 to TRBJ1-5; no clear D. This CDR3 region has 13 residues. Germline CDR1 reads WSHSY; CDR2 reads SAAADI. V lost 6 bases and J lost 3, with 9 bases in between. This chain's CDR3 is CASSGRNNQPQHF. The CDR3 DNA follows: TGCGCCAGCAGCGGACGGAACAATCAGCCCCAGCATTTT.

This chain joins TRBV7-2 and TRBJ2-3; D unresolved. The CDR3 contains 14 residues. Germline CDR1 is SGHTA and CDR2 is FQGNSA. The V end lost 2 bases, the J end lost 3 bases, and 9 bases lay between the germline ends. The CDR3 loop is CASSLWVTTDTQYF. CDR3 DNA: TGTGCCAGCAGCTTATGGGTTACGACAGATACGCAGTATTTT.

This clonotype was picked up many times. The chain recombines TRBV5-1 with TRBJ2-7; D not resolved. The CDR3 consists of 13 residues. Trimming took off 4 bases at V and 0 bases at J, with 8 bases between the two ends. Germline lookup yields CDR1 SGHRS and CDR2 YFSETQ. The CDR3 coding sequence is TGCGCCAGCAGCCTCGTCCCCTCCTACGAGCAGTACTTC. As protein: CASSLVPSYEQYF.